One T cell receptor (beta chain) is described in this entry. Treatment noted: over 15 received Ad26.COV2.S at low or high dose, single or two shots; 5 received placebo; per-sample allocation not given. Day 63 after the first injection of vaccine or placebo was the sampling time. The CDR3 consists of 17 residues. J lost 12 bases, V lost 2 bases, and 19 bases had no gene match. Germline V lookup: CDR1 ENHRY, CDR2 SYGVKD. Repertoires were generated with immunoSEQ multiplex PCR, while TCRdb's copy carries only in-frame clones and drops some. The table includes about 440,000 clones, 90% detected once. This entry belongs to a study of Ad26.COV2.S vaccination and SARS-CoV-2 variants. Across the study: By the intramuscular route, Ad26.COV2.S was given once, or twice 56 days apart.

This receptor was obtained from a person between 18 and 59 years old who received the Ad26.COV2.S COVID-19 vaccine or a placebo. The V call is TRBV10-3, the J call TRBJ2-1; TRBD2 matches at 7 bases. Source: peripheral blood, taken in a trial of Ad26.COV2.S vaccine versus placebo. DNA of the CDR3: TGTGCCATCAGTGAGCCTGCCGGGAGCGGGAAGGGTAGACGGCAGTTCTTC. This codes for CAISEPAGSGKGRRQFF.